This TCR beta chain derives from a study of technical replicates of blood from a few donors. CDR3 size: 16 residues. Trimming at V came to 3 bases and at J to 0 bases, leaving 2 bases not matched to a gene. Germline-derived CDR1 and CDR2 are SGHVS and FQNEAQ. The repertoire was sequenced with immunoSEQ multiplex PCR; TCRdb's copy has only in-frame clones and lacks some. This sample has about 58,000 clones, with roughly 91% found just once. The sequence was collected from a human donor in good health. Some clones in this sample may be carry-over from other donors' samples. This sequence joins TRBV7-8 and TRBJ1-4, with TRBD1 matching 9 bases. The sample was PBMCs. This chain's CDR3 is CASSLRQGATNEKLFF. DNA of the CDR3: TGTGCCAGCAGCTTGCGACAGGGGGCAACTAATGAAAAACTGTTTTTT.